This TCR beta chain was profiled in a study of T-cell reconstitution after alpha-beta-depleted transplantation in children. Study results and limitations: Expanded clones from the graft, numbering several hundred, reportedly supplied alpha-beta T cells about two months after transplant. A year had passed since transplant, and T-cell counts and diversity by then came mostly from newly produced T cells.

Preparation of the TCRbeta library was carried out with unique molecular identifiers. TCRdb processed the PCR reads anew with MiXCR; each CDR3 protein has one entry. The sample holds a few thousand distinct CDR3 sequences, less than 9% seen once. The CDR3 runs to 16 residues. Germline trimming cut 4 bases from V and 5 bases from J; bases unmatched to any gene: 11. Germline lookup yields CDR1 SSHAT and CDR2 FNYEAQ (reference sequence). This clonotype is medium-sized (0.01 to 0.1%). Its antigen is not known. The input for sequencing was PBMCs, mostly from graft donor cells, taken 60 days after TCRalphabeta/CD19-depleted stem cell transplant. This receptor was taken from a boy under two years old who had a stem cell transplant for SCID, so the T cells may come from the graft donor. The chain carries TRBV7-7 and TRBJ2-7, with 10 bases aligning to TRBD2. The chain's CDR3 is CASSSNLAGETHEQYF. In DNA, the CDR3 is TGTGCCAGCAGCTCGAATCTAGCGGGGGAGACACACGAGCAGTACTTC. Filled out from reference TRBV7-7 and TRBJ2-7, the complete variable domain reads GAGVSQSPRYKVTKRGQDVTLRCDPISSHATLYWYQQALGQGPEFLTYFNYEAQPDKSGLPSDRFSAERPEGSISTLTIQRTEQRDSAMYRCASSSNLAGETHEQYFGPGTRLTVT.